The source of this T cell receptor beta chain is a study of blood T cells in healthy people across ages. Study background: Template-switching capture recovered about one barcoded beta molecule per two T cells. General study results and limits: PBMCs left unsorted prevented a conclusive naive versus antigen-experienced comparison.

There are a few counts of this clonotype. Its antigen is unidentified. Every sample yielded at least 7 million isolated PBMCs. For the second PCR, which ran for about 6 to 11 cycles, a sample-barcoded 5' primer and a J-beta primer mix were used. The yield of each sample was at least 2.5 million CDR3-containing paired-end reads. TCRdb called the 5' RACE reads again in MiXCR, with one record for every CDR3 protein. The sample consists of more than 800,000 distinct CDR3 sequences, more than 40% of them appearing once. The CDR3 has 14 amino acids. Germline V gene lookup returns CDR1 SEHNR and CDR2 FQNEAQ (reference sequence). Deletions cut 2 bases from V and 4 bases from J, with 11 bases between.

This receptor was obtained from a woman aged 60-75 years in good health. The chain couples TRBV7-9 to TRBJ1-2; D uncertain. Sequenced input: blood. CDR3 nucleotides: TGTGCCAGCAGCTTAATTGAGACCCCCTATGGCTACACCTTC. It specifies CASSLIETPYGYTF.